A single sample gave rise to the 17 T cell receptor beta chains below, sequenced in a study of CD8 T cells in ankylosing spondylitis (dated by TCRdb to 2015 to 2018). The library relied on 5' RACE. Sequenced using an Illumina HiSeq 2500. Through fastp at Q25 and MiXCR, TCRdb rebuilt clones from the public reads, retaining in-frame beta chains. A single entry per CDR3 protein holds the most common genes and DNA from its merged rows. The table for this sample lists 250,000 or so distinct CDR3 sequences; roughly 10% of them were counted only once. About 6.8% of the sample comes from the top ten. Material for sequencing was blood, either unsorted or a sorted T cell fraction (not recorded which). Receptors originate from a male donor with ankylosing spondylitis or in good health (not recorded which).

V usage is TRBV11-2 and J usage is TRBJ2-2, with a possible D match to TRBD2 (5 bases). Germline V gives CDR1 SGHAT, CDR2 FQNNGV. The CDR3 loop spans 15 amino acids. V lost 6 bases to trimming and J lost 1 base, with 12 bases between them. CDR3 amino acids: CASRGLIRNTGELFF. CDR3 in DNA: TGTGCCAGCAGAGGACTGATAAGGAACACCGGGGAGCTGTTTTTT.

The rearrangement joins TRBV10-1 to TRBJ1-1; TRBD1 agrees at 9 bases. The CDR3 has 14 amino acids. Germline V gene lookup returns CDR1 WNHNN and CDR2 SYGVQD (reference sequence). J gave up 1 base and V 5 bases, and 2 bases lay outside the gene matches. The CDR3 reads CASSRDRANTEAFF. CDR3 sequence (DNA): TGCGCCAGCAGTAGGGACAGGGCGAACACTGAAGCTTTCTTT.

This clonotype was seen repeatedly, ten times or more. The CDR3: CASRPRGGSPLHF. Written as DNA, the CDR3 is TGTGCCAGCAGGCCCAGGGGAGGTTCACCCCTCCACTTT. This chain links TRBV27 with TRBJ1-6, with D possibly TRBD1 on 6 matching bases. Germline-derived CDR1 and CDR2 are MNHEY and SMNVEV (reference sequence). The CDR3 runs 13 residues. Deletions cut 6 bases from V and 9 bases from J, with 12 bases between.

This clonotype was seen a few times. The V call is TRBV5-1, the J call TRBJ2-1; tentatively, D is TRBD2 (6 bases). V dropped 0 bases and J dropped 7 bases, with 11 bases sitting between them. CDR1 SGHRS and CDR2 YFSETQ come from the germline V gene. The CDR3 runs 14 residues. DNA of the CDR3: TGCGCCAGCAGCTTGGTCTCGGAGGGGAATGAGCAGTTCTTC. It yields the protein CASSLVSEGNEQFF.

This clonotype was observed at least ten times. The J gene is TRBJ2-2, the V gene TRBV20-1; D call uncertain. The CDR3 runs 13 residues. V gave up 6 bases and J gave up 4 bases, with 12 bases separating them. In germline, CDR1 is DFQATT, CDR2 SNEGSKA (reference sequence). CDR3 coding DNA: TGCAGTGCCAGACCCAGGCTCACCGGGGAGCTGTTTTTT. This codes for CSARPRLTGELFF.

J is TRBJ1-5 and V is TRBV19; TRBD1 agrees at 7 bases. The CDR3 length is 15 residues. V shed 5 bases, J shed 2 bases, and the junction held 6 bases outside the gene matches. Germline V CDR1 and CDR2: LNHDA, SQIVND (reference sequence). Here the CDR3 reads CASSVTQGGNQPQHF. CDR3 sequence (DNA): TGTGCCAGTAGTGTGACCCAGGGGGGCAATCAGCCCCAGCATTTT.

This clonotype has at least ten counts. The CDR3 coding sequence is TGTGCCAGCAGCACCTTAGCGGGATCCTACAATGAGCAGTTCTTC. Translation: CASSTLAGSYNEQFF. The V gene is TRBV5-6, the J gene TRBJ2-1, with 8 bases lining up with TRBD2. Looked up from germline, CDR1 is SGHDT and CDR2 is YYEEEE. The V gene end was trimmed by 4 bases and the J gene end by 1 base; junction bases not matched to a gene: 4. The CDR3 has 15 amino acids.

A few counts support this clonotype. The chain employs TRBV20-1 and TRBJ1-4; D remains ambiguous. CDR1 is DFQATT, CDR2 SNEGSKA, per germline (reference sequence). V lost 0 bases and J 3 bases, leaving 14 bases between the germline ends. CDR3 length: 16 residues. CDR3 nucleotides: TGCAGTGCTAGAGATGTGCCCGAGGGAGCTAATGAAAAACTGTTTTTT. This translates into CSARDVPEGANEKLFF.

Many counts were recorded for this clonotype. The chain's CDR3 is CASSYSWTSYNEQFF. CDR3 coding DNA: TGTGCCAGCAGTTATTCCTGGACAAGCTACAATGAGCAGTTCTTC. The V and J genes are TRBV6-5 and TRBJ2-1, with D possibly being TRBD1 (5 bases). The CDR3 covers 15 residues. Trimming shortened V by 3 bases and J by 3 bases, and 12 bases separated the two germline ends. Germline V CDR1 and CDR2: MNHEY, SVGAGI.

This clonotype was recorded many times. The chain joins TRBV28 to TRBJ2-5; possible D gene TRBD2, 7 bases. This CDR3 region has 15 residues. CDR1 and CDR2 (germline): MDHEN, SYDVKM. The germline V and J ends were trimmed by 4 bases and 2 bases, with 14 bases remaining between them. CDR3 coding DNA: TGTGCCAGCAGTTCCCTGGGGGGGGCACAAGAGACCCAGTACTTC. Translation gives CASSSLGGAQETQYF.

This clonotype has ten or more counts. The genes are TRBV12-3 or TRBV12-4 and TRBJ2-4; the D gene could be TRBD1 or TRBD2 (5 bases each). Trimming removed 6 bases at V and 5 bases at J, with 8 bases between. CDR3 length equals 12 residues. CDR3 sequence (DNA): TGTGCCAGCAGCGGGACCCAAAACATTCAGTACTTC. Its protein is CASSGTQNIQYF.

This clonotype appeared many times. CDR3 nucleotide sequence: TGTGCCAGCAGTTTTAACAGCCAAGAGACCCAGTACTTC. Encoded protein: CASSFNSQETQYF. V and J are TRBV12-3 or TRBV12-4 and TRBJ2-5; D uncertain. The CDR3 is made up of 13 amino acids. V gave up 3 bases and J gave up 1 base, with 6 bases separating them.

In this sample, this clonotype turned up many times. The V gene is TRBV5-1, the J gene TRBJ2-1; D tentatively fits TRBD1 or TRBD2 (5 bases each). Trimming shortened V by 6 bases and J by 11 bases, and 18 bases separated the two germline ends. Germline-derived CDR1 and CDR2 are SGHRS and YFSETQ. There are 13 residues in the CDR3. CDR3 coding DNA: TGCGCCAGCAACCGGGACCAAGACTTCCAGCAGTTCTTC. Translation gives CASNRDQDFQQFF. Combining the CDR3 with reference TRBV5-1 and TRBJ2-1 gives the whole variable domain KAGVTQTPRYLIKTRGQQVTLSCSPISGHRSVSWYQQTPGQGLQFLFEYFSETQRNKGNFPGRFSGRQFSNSRSEMNVSTLELGDSALYLCASNRDQDFQQFFGPGTRLTVL.

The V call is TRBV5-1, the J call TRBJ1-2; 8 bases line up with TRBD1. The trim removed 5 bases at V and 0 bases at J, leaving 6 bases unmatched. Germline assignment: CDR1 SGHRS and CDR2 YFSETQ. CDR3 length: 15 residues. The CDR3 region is CASSSRQGTNYGYTF. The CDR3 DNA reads TGCGCCAGCAGTTCTAGACAGGGGACTAACTATGGCTACACCTTC.

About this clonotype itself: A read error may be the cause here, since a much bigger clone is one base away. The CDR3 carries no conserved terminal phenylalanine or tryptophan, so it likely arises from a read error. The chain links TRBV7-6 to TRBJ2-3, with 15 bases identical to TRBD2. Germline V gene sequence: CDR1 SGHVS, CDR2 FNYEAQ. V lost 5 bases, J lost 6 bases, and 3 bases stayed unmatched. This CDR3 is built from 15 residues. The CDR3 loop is CASSDGLAGGDTQYS. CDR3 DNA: TGTGCCAGCAGCGATGGACTAGCGGGGGGGGATACGCAGTATTCT.

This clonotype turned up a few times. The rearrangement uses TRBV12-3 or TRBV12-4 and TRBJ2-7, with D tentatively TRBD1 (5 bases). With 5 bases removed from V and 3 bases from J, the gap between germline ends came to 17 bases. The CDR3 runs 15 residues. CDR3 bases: TGTGCCAGCAGTCCACAGGCAGGGAAAAACTACGAGCAGTACTTC. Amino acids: CASSPQAGKNYEQYF.

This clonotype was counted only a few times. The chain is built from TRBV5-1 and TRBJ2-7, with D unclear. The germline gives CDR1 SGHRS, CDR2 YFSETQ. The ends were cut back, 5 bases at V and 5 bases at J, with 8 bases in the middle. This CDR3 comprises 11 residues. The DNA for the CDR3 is TGCGCCAGCAGGCCCCCCAACGAGCAGTACTTC. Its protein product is CASRPPNEQYF.